These 15 T cell receptor beta chains came from one sample sequenced in a study of CD8 T cells in ankylosing spondylitis. Via MiXCR, TCRdb re-called the 5' RACE reads, giving one row per CDR3 protein. The sample has a few hundred thousand distinct CDR3 sequences, more than 20% seen once. Material for sequencing was blood, either unsorted or a sorted T cell fraction (not recorded which). These receptors all stem from a female donor with ankylosing spondylitis or in good health (not recorded which).

The chain combines TRBV5-5 with TRBJ1-5; no clear D gene. Trimming cost V 0 bases and J 3 bases, with 7 bases left between them. The CDR3 contains 14 residues. Germline values: CDR1 SGHKS, CDR2 YYEKEE (reference sequence). The CDR3 protein is CASSLGGFNQPQHF. Here the CDR3 DNA reads TGTGCCAGCAGCTTGGGCGGCTTCAATCAGCCCCAGCATTTT.

This clonotype was counted at least ten times. This chain uses TRBV6-1 with TRBJ1-4; TRBD1 aligns across 11 bases. J lost 7 bases, V lost 6 bases, and 4 bases had no gene match. Looked up from germline, CDR1 is MNHNS and CDR2 is SASEGT. This CDR3 comprises 14 residues. The CDR3 nucleotides are TGTGCCAGCAGCAGGACAGGGGGCCGTGAAAAACTGTTTTTT. Translation: CASSRTGGREKLFF.

The rearrangement joins TRBV7-2 to TRBJ2-5, with TRBD1 identical over 11 bases. The CDR3 consists of 15 residues. Germline V CDR1 and CDR2: SGHTA, FQGNSA. V lost 5 bases, J lost 5 bases, and 7 bases stayed unmatched. CDR3 sequence reads: CASSTRTGGRETQYF. The CDR3 DNA follows: TGTGCCAGCAGCACACGGACAGGGGGCAGGGAGACCCAGTACTTC.

This clonotype was seen a few times. This rearrangement joins TRBV20-1 to TRBJ2-5; D is unresolved. This CDR3 has 13 amino acids. V was cut by 4 bases and J by 3 bases, with 12 bases left in between. Per germline, CDR1 DFQATT and CDR2 SNEGSKA (reference sequence). CDR3 DNA sequence: TGCAGTGCTACCAACACGAAGGAAGAGACCCAGTACTTC. Translated: CSATNTKEETQYF.

In this sample, this clonotype turned up once. This sequence joins TRBV7-2 and TRBJ1-1; D is unresolved. CDR1 and CDR2 from the germline V gene are SGHTA and FQGNSA. Trimming cost V 4 bases and J 3 bases, with 12 bases left between them. This CDR3 contains 14 residues. CDR3 region: CASSWGIGYTEAFF. The CDR3 region has the DNA TGTGCCAGCAGCTGGGGTATTGGGTACACTGAAGCTTTCTTT.

This clonotype was observed at least ten times. CDR3 sequence reads: CASSLSGDQETQYF. The CDR3 coding sequence is TGTGCCAGCAGTTTGAGTGGCGACCAAGAGACCCAGTACTTC. V gene TRBV12-3 or TRBV12-4 combines with J gene TRBJ2-5, with no clear D. The CDR3 covers 14 residues. Trimming shortened V by 3 bases and J by 0 bases, and 8 bases separated the two germline ends.

This clonotype has at least ten counts. The V and J genes are TRBV9 and TRBJ1-1, with 7 positions matching TRBD1. V lost 4 bases and J lost 1; bases outside the gene matches: 4. This CDR3 contains 14 residues. Germline V CDR1 and CDR2: SGDLS, YYNGEE. This CDR3 is CASSPRQGNTEAFF. The CDR3 DNA reads TGTGCCAGCAGCCCCCGACAGGGGAACACTGAAGCTTTCTTT.

In this sample, this clonotype turned up a few times. This chain connects TRBV20-1 to TRBJ2-5; a possible D gene is TRBD2 (5 bases). V lost 0 bases and J 5 bases, leaving 19 bases between the germline ends. Germline V gene sequence: CDR1 DFQATT, CDR2 SNEGSKA (reference sequence). The CDR3 has 16 amino acids. The CDR3 loop is CSAREEVAGPWETQYF. In DNA form, the CDR3 reads TGCAGTGCTAGAGAGGAGGTAGCCGGTCCATGGGAGACCCAGTACTTC.

This clonotype was picked up one time. The rearrangement uses TRBV10-3 and TRBJ2-3; TRBD2 matches at 11 bases. The CDR3 is made up of 16 amino acids. Germline V gives CDR1 ENHRY, CDR2 SYGVKD. Germline trimming cut 0 bases from V and 2 bases from J; bases unmatched to any gene: 1. The CDR3 coding sequence is TGTGCCATCAGTGAGTCGGGACTAGCGGCCACAGATACGCAGTATTTT. Protein: CAISESGLAATDTQYF.

The J gene is TRBJ2-1, the V gene TRBV6-1; D may match TRBD1 or TRBD2 (6 bases each). V was cut by 5 bases and J by 3 bases, with 11 bases left in between. This CDR3 is built from 14 residues. The germline V gene has CDR1 MNHNS and CDR2 SASEGT. CDR3 coding DNA: TGTGCCAGCAGTCGGGGGCGGGACTACAATGAGCAGTTCTTC. It encodes CASSRGRDYNEQFF.

This clonotype came up many times. This chain links TRBV12-3 or TRBV12-4 with TRBJ1-1, with 7 bases aligning to TRBD1. J was trimmed by 1 base and V by 6 bases; bases with no gene match: 11. This CDR3 spans 16 amino acids. In nucleotides, the CDR3 is TGTGCCAGCAGCTCCGAATACTGGACAGGGAACACTGAAGCTTTCTTT. As protein: CASSSEYWTGNTEAFF.

In its sample, this clonotype was seen many times. The rearrangement joins TRBV12-3 or TRBV12-4 to TRBJ2-2; possible D gene TRBD1, 6 bases. V was shortened by 6 bases and J by 5 bases, with 10 bases between the two germline ends. This CDR3 spans 13 amino acids. The CDR3, as DNA: TGTGCCAGCAGCCAGAGGGGGACCGGGGAGCTGTTTTTT. It translates to CASSQRGTGELFF.

The V and J genes are TRBV15 and TRBJ2-3; D gene unclear. Germline CDR1 is LNHNV and CDR2 is YYDKDF (reference sequence). V shed 3 bases and J shed 6 bases, with 10 bases lying between them. The CDR3 totals 13 residues. CDR3 loop: CATSSDPGDTQYF. DNA for the CDR3: TGTGCCACCAGCAGCGACCCTGGGGATACGCAGTATTTT.

This clonotype was counted only a few times. V gene TRBV6-1 combines with J gene TRBJ1-1, with 11 bases aligning to TRBD1. This CDR3 region has 18 residues. J lost 4 bases, V lost 7 bases, and 17 bases had no gene match. Germline CDR1 is MNHNS and CDR2 is SASEGT. The CDR3: CASTSRQGQGGRVTEAFF. The DNA for the CDR3 is TGTGCCAGCACCTCCCGGCAGGGACAGGGGGGACGGGTCACTGAAGCTTTCTTT.

This clonotype showed up many times. The V call is TRBV29-1, the J call TRBJ1-5; D gene ambiguous. Trimming pared 7 bases from V and 4 bases from J, leaving 14 bases between. The V gene's germline CDR1 is SQVTM and CDR2 ANQGSEA. The CDR3 extends over 13 amino acids. The CDR3 coding sequence is TGCAGCGCCTTGACTACCACGAATCAGCCCCAGCATTTT. Translation gives CSALTTTNQPQHF.